This is a list of T cell receptor beta chains from one sample in a study of regulatory T cells in long-lasting Graves disease. MiXCR, applied by TCRdb to the multiplex PCR reads, yields one record per CDR3 protein. This sample carries almost 350,000 distinct CDR3 sequences, around a fifth of them seen once, and the ten largest clones take approximately 31%. The sequencing used peripheral blood mononuclear cells (PBMCs), collected when the disease was refractory, from a patient treated with antithyroid drugs. Receptors were obtained from a female donor with Graves disease. Each CDR3 is given with its conserved first and last residue. The D gene is left open where the match is weak. Clone size appears in some rows only: once, few, many, or a class for an expanded clone.

cdr3_aa,cdr3_nt,j_call,clone_size,d_call,v_call
CASSLLTSGTYNEQFF,TGCGCCAGCAGCTTGTTGACTAGCGGGACTTACAATGAGCAGTTCTTC,TRBJ2-1,few,TRBD2,TRBV5-1
CSVLTGGNTEAFF,TGCAGCGTTTTGACAGGGGGGAACACTGAAGCTTTCTTT,TRBJ1-1,many,TRBD1,TRBV29-1
CASKYDRNSNQPQHF,TGTGCCAGCAAGTACGACAGAAATAGCAATCAGCCCCAGCATTTT,TRBJ1-5,NA,NA,TRBV6-1
CASSCSSDRADTGELFF,TGTGCCAGCAGCTGTTCCTCCGACAGGGCGGACACCGGGGAGCTGTTTTTT,TRBJ2-2,NA,TRBD1,TRBV6-7
CASSYLLAKTNTGELFF,TGTGCCAGCAGTTATCTCCTAGCAAAAACGAACACCGGGGAGCTGTTTTTT,TRBJ2-2,many,NA,TRBV28
CASSFRPQSSGANVLTF,TGTGCCAGCAGTTTTAGACCCCAGAGCTCTGGGGCCAACGTCCTGACTTTC,TRBJ2-6,NA,NA,TRBV28
CASSQGNIGVNRYTF,TGCGCCAGCAGCCAAGGCAATATAGGGGTTAATCGCTACACCTTC,TRBJ1-2,few,NA,TRBV4-1
CSAPDPGLAGGYGEQYF,TGCAGTGCCCCAGACCCCGGACTAGCGGGAGGGTATGGAGAGCAGTACTTC,TRBJ2-7,few,TRBD2,TRBV20-1
CASSRGQGKGEGVGNYGYTF,TGTGCCAGCAGCCGCGGACAGGGTAAGGGGGAGGGAGTGGGTAACTATGGCTACACCTTC,TRBJ1-2,NA,TRBD1,TRBV7-3
CAINNGGTGLEQYF,TGTGCCATCAATAACGGGGGGACAGGGCTCGAGCAGTACTTC,TRBJ2-7,many,TRBD1,TRBV10-3
CASSDGETHYF,TGTGCCAGCAGCGATGGAGAGACCCATTACTTC,TRBJ2-5,NA,NA,TRBV9
CASSLLSGLAASSYEQYF,TGTGCCAGCAGCTTACTTTCCGGACTAGCGGCGAGCTCCTACGAGCAGTACTTC,TRBJ2-7,NA,TRBD2,TRBV7-3
CASSRSTAETQYF,TGTGCCAGCAGCCGTAGTACCGCGGAGACCCAGTACTTC,TRBJ2-5,NA,NA,TRBV11-2
CASKEDYRGEQFF,TGTGCCAGCAAGGAAGACTACCGAGGGGAGCAGTTCTTC,TRBJ2-1,NA,NA,TRBV28
CASSQGFDGEKLSF,TGTGCCAGCAGCCAAGGGTTTGATGGTGAAAAACTGTCTTTT,TRBJ1-4,NA,NA,TRBV7-9
CASSLNRAYGYTF,TGTGCCAGCAGCTTAAACAGGGCCTATGGCTACACCTTC,TRBJ1-2,many,NA,TRBV6-1
CASSRTGKEDGYTF,TGTGCCAGCAGTCGCACAGGGAAGGAGGATGGCTACACCTTC,TRBJ1-2,many,NA,TRBV7-9
CAAGGTNEKLFF,TGTGCCGCAGGAGGTACTAATGAAAAACTGTTTTTT,TRBJ1-4,NA,NA,TRBV19